This TCR beta chain originates from a study of T cell responses to AZD1222 COVID-19 vaccine. Overall study results and limits: Spike-specific TCR breadth and depth rose after two AZD1222 doses. Close to half of spike-specific TCRs reportedly recognize unmutated variant regions.

As concerns this clone: Its antigen is not known.

Germline V gives CDR1 SQVTM, CDR2 ANQGSEA. The ends lost 3 bases at V and 3 bases at J; junction bases unmatched: 7. CDR3 length: 16 residues. TCRdb keeps only in-frame clones here, not all; method: immunoSEQ multiplex PCR. The sample lists around 130,000 clones, 91% occurring once. The sample here was peripheral blood, taken 28 days after the second dose of the MenACWY control vaccine. The rearrangement uses TRBV29-1 and TRBJ2-1; the match to TRBD1 covers 11 bases. This sequence was found in an adult who received the MenACWY meningococcal vaccine as a control. The CDR3 is CSVEGQGGGSYNEQFF. The CDR3 nucleotides are TGCAGCGTTGAGGGACAGGGGGGTGGAAGCTACAATGAGCAGTTCTTC.